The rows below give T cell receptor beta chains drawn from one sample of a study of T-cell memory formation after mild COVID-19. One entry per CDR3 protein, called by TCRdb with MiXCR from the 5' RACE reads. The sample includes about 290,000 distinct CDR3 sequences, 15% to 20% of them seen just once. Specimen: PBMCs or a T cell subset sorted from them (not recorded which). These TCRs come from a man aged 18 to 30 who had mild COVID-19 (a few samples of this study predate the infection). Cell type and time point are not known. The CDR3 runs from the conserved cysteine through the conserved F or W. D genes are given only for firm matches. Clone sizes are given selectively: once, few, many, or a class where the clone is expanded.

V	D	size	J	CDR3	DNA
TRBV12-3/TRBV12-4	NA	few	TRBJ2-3	CASAGRNADTQYF	TGTGCCAGCGCGGGCAGGAACGCAGATACGCAGTATTTT
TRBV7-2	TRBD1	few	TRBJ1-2	CASSQDRGPPSPGGYTF	TGTGCCAGCAGCCAAGACAGGGGCCCCCCATCCCCGGGGGGCTACACCTTC
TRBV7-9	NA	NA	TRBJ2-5	CASSLPQGAQYF	TGTGCCAGCAGCTTACCCCAAGGGGCCCAGTACTTC
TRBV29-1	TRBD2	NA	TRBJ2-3	CSVEWRGVRDTQYF	TGCAGCGTTGAATGGCGGGGGGTTCGGGATACGCAGTATTTT
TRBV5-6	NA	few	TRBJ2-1	CASTPSPPGADYNEQFF	TGTGCCAGCACCCCCTCCCCGCCAGGGGCAGACTACAATGAGCAGTTCTTC
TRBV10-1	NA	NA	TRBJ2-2	CASCREMDGELFF	TGCGCCAGCTGTCGCGAGATGGACGGGGAGCTGTTTTTT
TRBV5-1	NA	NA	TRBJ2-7	CASRLAGAGNEQYF	TGCGCCAGCAGATTGGCGGGGGCCGGCAATGAGCAGTACTTC
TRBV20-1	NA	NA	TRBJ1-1	CSAIPLIYMNTEAFF	TGCAGTGCCATACCCTTGATCTACATGAACACTGAAGCTTTCTTT
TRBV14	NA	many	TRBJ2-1	CASSQVWMDNEQFF	TGTGCCAGCAGCCAGGTATGGATGGACAATGAGCAGTTCTTC
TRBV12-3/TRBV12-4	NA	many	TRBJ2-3	CASSLGADTQYF	TGTGCCAGCAGTTTAGGGGCAGATACGCAGTATTTT
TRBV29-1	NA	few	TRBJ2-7	CSVRGQPGLSSYEQYF	TGCAGCGTCCGAGGACAGCCGGGACTGAGCTCCTACGAGCAGTACTTC
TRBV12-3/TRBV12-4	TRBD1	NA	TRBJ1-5	CASSYQGVLQPQHF	TGTGCCAGCAGCTATCAGGGGGTCTTGCAGCCCCAGCATTTT
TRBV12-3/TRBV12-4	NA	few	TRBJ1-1	CASTPFRTEAFF	TGTGCCAGCACCCCGTTTAGGACTGAAGCTTTCTTT
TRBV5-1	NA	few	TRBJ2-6	CASSSLPGANVLTF	TGCGCCAGCAGCTCCCTACCTGGGGCCAACGTCCTGACTTTC
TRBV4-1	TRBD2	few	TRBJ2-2	CASSPLGRGGAGELFF	TGCGCCAGCAGCCCCCTGGGGCGGGGGGGAGCCGGGGAGCTGTTTTTT
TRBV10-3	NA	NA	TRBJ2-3	CAISGQDTDTQYF	TGTGCCATCAGTGGACAGGACACAGATACGCAGTATTTT
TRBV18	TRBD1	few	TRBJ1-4	CASSPAGGRDEKLFF	TGTGCCAGCTCACCGGCAGGGGGACGTGATGAAAAACTGTTTTTT
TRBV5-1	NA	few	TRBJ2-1	CASSFWQGDEGEQFF	TGCGCCAGCAGCTTCTGGCAGGGTGATGAAGGTGAGCAGTTCTTC
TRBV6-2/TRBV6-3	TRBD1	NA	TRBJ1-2	CASSYSRGPSDGYTF	TGTGCCAGCAGTTACTCCAGGGGGCCTAGCGATGGCTACACCTTC
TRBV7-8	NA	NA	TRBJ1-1	CASSLWGGARTEAFF	TGTGCCAGCAGCTTATGGGGAGGGGCCCGCACTGAAGCTTTCTTT
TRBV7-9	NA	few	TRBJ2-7	CASSLALKSEQYF	TGTGCCAGCAGCTTAGCGCTCAAGAGCGAGCAGTACTTC
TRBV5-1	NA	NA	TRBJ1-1	CASRIRGAGNTEAFF	TGCGCCAGCCGAATCCGGGGGGCTGGAAACACTGAAGCTTTCTTT
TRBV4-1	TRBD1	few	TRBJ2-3	CASSQVRTGPSSTDTQYF	TGCGCCAGCAGCCAAGTGAGGACAGGTCCTTCGAGCACAGATACGCAGTATTTT
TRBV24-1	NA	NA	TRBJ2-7	CATSDGYEQYF	TGTGCCACCAGTGATGGGTACGAGCAGTACTTC
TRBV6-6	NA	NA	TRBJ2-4	CASSYSRGLAKNIQYF	TGTGCCAGCAGTTACTCGCGGGGACTCGCCAAAAACATTCAGTACTTC
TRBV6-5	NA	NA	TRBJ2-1	CASSYSPGRMGEQFF	TGTGCCAGCAGTTACTCGCCCGGCCGGATGGGTGAGCAGTTCTTC
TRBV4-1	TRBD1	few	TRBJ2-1	CASSQRDSINNEQFF	TGCGCCAGCAGCCAGAGGGACAGTATTAACAATGAGCAGTTCTTC
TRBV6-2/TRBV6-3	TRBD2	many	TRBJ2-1	CASSGTSDYNEQFF	TGTGCCAGCAGCGGGACTAGCGACTACAATGAGCAGTTCTTC